The sample holds a few counts of the clone carrying this TCR beta chain. Its antigen is still unknown. The sample belongs to a study of CD8 T cells in ankylosing spondylitis. General study points: The study identified a TCR beta motif of 7 or 8 highly homologous variants that appeared characteristic of ankylosing spondylitis blood. The clones that were linked to disease were reported to be significantly enriched in matched synovial fluid samples from ankylosing spondylitis patients. Some motif variants were previously reported in reactive arthritis synovial fluid and blood.

Molecular-barcoded quantitative 5'-RACE produced these TCR beta libraries. In TCRdb, the 5' RACE reads were re-called with MiXCR into one record per CDR3 protein. The repertoire consists of some 800,000 distinct CDR3 sequences, with 10% to 15% occurring once and the leading ten covering just over 0.5%. Germline V CDR1 and CDR2: SEHNR, FQNEAQ (reference sequence). Trimming cost V 3 bases and J 2 bases, with 13 bases left between them. The CDR3 runs to 15 residues. Sequencing input: blood, either unsorted or a sorted T cell fraction (not recorded which). The sequence was collected from a male donor with ankylosing spondylitis. The chain carries TRBV7-9 and TRBJ1-2, with D possibly matching TRBD1 (6 bases). CDR3 DNA sequence: TGTGCCAGCAGCTTCAGAAGGGGGTCGAACTATGGCTACACCTTC. This translates into CASSFRRGSNYGYTF. Full variable domain (missing parts from reference TRBV7-9 and TRBJ1-2): DTGVSQNPRHKITKRGQNVTFRCDPISEHNRLYWYRQTLGQGPEFLTYFQNEAQLEKSRLLSDRFSAERPKGSFSTLEIQRTEQGDSAMYLCASSFRRGSNYGYTFGSGTRLTVV.